What follows are 25 T cell receptor beta chains derived from one specimen sequenced in a study of glioma-infiltrating T cells after dendritic cell vaccination. Using immunoSEQ multiplex PCR, the repertoire was profiled, and TCRdb retains in-frame clones only, with some absent. The top ten clones hold over 2% of a sample with 90,000 to 95,000 clones, 80% to 90% of them seen once. Documented time point: after dendritic cell vaccination, including at tumor progression/relapse. Specimen: blood, collected after dendritic cell vaccination. Receptors were obtained from a human donor with glioblastoma.

V gene TRBV19 combines with J gene TRBJ1-2, with D unresolved. Trimming cost V 6 bases and J 8 bases, with 13 bases left between them. Germline V gene sequence: CDR1 LNHDA, CDR2 SQIVND (reference sequence). The CDR3 is made up of 12 amino acids. CDR3: CASSPSRGGYTF. The DNA for the CDR3 is TGTGCCAGTAGCCCGTCACGCGGGGGCTACACCTTC.

This clone was seen a single time. CDR3 protein: CASSLGWWDRDYEQYF. CDR3 in DNA: TGTGCCAGCAGTTTGGGGTGGTGGGACAGAGACTACGAGCAGTACTTC. The rearrangement links TRBV27 to TRBJ2-7, with 7 bases that match TRBD1. The CDR3 is 16 residues long. The V segment lost 3 bases and the J segment 3 bases; nucleotides outside the gene matches: 11. Per germline, CDR1 MNHEY and CDR2 SMNVEV (reference sequence).

The J gene is TRBJ1-1, the V gene TRBV14; TRBD1 aligns across 8 bases. The CDR3 is made up of 15 amino acids. The germline V gene has CDR1 SGHDN and CDR2 FVKESK. The V gene end was trimmed by 4 bases and the J gene end by 2 bases; junction bases not matched to a gene: 6. The CDR3 sequence: CASSPLGQGNTEAFF. CDR3 nucleotides: TGTGCCAGCAGCCCCCTCGGACAGGGCAACACTGAAGCTTTCTTT.

The chain recombines TRBV19 with TRBJ1-1; D perhaps matches TRBD1 (6 bases). CDR1 and CDR2 (germline): LNHDA, SQIVND (reference sequence). With 9 bases removed from V and 5 bases from J, the gap between germline ends came to 19 bases. The CDR3 is made up of 14 amino acids. Written as DNA, the CDR3 is TGTGCCAGCGATGACCCGGGGGGCAATACTGAAGCTTTCTTT. Protein sequence: CASDDPGGNTEAFF.

This rearrangement joins TRBV7-2 to TRBJ2-7; 8 bases are shared with TRBD1. Unmatched junction bases numbered 6, after V lost 5 bases and J lost 3 bases. The CDR3 is 14 residues long. The germline gives CDR1 SGHTA, CDR2 FQGNSA. CDR3 nucleotides: TGTGCCAGCAGCATGGGACAGGACAGCTACGAGCAGTACTTC. The encoded protein is CASSMGQDSYEQYF.

The chain has TRBV7-8 and TRBJ2-4, with D possibly matching TRBD1 (6 bases). This CDR3 contains 16 residues. Trimming cost V 1 base and J 3 bases, with 13 bases left between them. The germline V gene encodes CDR1 SGHVS and CDR2 FQNEAQ. The CDR3 DNA follows: TGTGCCAGCAGCTTAGGGGCAGGGGTCGACAAAAACATTCAGTACTTC. This translates into CASSLGAGVDKNIQYF.

This chain connects TRBV14 to TRBJ1-4; D is perhaps TRBD1 (6 bases). Deletions cut 2 bases from V and 4 bases from J, with 11 bases between. The CDR3 length is 15 residues. Germline V gene sequence: CDR1 SGHDN, CDR2 FVKESK. DNA for the CDR3: TGTGCCAGCAGCCAATTGCGACAGGTTAATGAAAAACTGTTTTTT. As protein: CASSQLRQVNEKLFF.

The chain links TRBV5-5 to TRBJ1-2; 10 bases are shared with TRBD1. Germline V gives CDR1 SGHKS, CDR2 YYEKEE (reference sequence). Trimming cost V 3 bases and J 8 bases; bases outside gene matches: 7. This CDR3 spans 14 amino acids. CDR3 sequence reads: CASSSGTGVAGYTF. In DNA form, the CDR3 reads TGTGCCAGCAGCTCGGGGACAGGGGTGGCGGGCTACACCTTC.

The rearrangement links TRBV6-1 to TRBJ2-3; D might be TRBD1 (5 bases). The CDR3 consists of 15 residues. The germline gives CDR1 MNHNS, CDR2 SASEGT. Trimming removed 3 bases at V and 2 bases at J, with 12 bases between. In DNA form, the CDR3 reads TGTGCCAGCAGTGAGGCAGGGCTTTACACAGATACGCAGTATTTT. This codes for CASSEAGLYTDTQYF.

Turning to this clone: Other DNA sequences in this specimen translate into the identical CDR3. The V and J genes are TRBV18 and TRBJ2-1, with 10 bases fitting TRBD1. There are 15 residues in the CDR3. Germline CDR1 and CDR2: KGHSH and LQKENI. V shed 2 bases, J shed 4 bases, and the junction held 2 bases outside the gene matches. CDR3 DNA sequence: TGTGCCAGCTCACCAGGACAGGGGGTGTACAATGAGCAGTTCTTC. Its translation is CASSPGQGVYNEQFF.

This chain joins TRBV5-1 and TRBJ2-3; 15 bases are shared with TRBD2. Trimming took 4 bases from V and 6 from J; bases not matched to a gene: 6. This CDR3 region has 16 residues. Germline-derived CDR1 and CDR2 are SGHRS and YFSETQ. CDR3 sequence: CASSGAGTSGRDTQYF. Written as DNA, the CDR3 is TGCGCCAGCAGCGGAGCCGGGACTAGCGGGAGGGATACGCAGTATTTT.

This clone was observed a handful of times. The sample has other DNA sequences that encode this CDR3 too. The chain links TRBV6-4 to TRBJ1-6, with TRBD1 matching over 7 bases. The CDR3 is 14 amino acids. With V trimmed by 5 bases and J by 4 bases, 2 bases remained unmatched. Germline CDR1 is MRHNA and CDR2 is SNTAGT. The CDR3 DNA is TGTGCCAGCAGTCTACAGGGGTATAATTCACCCCTCCACTTT. Its protein is CASSLQGYNSPLHF.

The chain joins TRBV6-1 to TRBJ1-1; D remains ambiguous. V shed 8 bases and J shed 3 bases, with 19 bases lying between them. CDR3 length: 15 amino acids. Germline V lookup: CDR1 MNHNS, CDR2 SASEGT. Written as DNA, the CDR3 is TGTGCCAGCCCCGAGGTAACCGTCAGTCACACTGAAGCTTTCTTT. This encodes CASPEVTVSHTEAFF.

This chain uses TRBV9 with TRBJ2-5; a weak D match, TRBD2 (5 bases). Germline V gene sequence: CDR1 SGDLS, CDR2 YYNGEE. Trimming took 1 base from V and 5 from J, leaving 24 bases between them. The CDR3 length is 18 residues. The CDR3 reads CASSVSGLGMAMGETQYF. The DNA for the CDR3 is TGTGCCAGCAGCGTAAGCGGTTTAGGAATGGCGATGGGGGAGACCCAGTACTTC.

V and J are TRBV30 and TRBJ1-4; D is ambiguous. This CDR3 spans 14 amino acids. V lost 2 bases, J lost 2 bases, and 9 bases lay in between. In germline, CDR1 is GTSNPN, CDR2 SVGIG (reference sequence). The CDR3 DNA reads as TGTGCCTGGAGTATGAGCACTACTAATGAAAAACTGTTTTTT. Translation: CAWSMSTTNEKLFF.

This clone was counted between two and nine times. This sequence joins TRBV6-1 and TRBJ2-1; 9 bases fit TRBD1. The CDR3 length is 15 residues. J was trimmed by 7 bases and V by 6 bases; bases with no gene match: 10. CDR1 MNHNS and CDR2 SASEGT come from the germline V gene. The CDR3 is CASRAGTGLRNEQFF. The CDR3 coding sequence is TGTGCCAGCAGGGCCGGGACAGGGTTGAGGAATGAGCAGTTCTTC.

CDR3 bases: TGTGCCAGCAGTTATATCCCGGGCCGGGGGAATGAGCAGTTCTTC. This translates into CASSYIPGRGNEQFF. The rearrangement links TRBV6-6 to TRBJ2-1; TRBD2 is a possible D gene (6 bases). The ends were cut back, 3 bases at V and 7 bases at J, with 16 bases in the middle. Germline lookup yields CDR1 MNHNY and CDR2 SVGAGI (reference sequence). The CDR3 is made up of 15 amino acids.

As regards this clone: The junction does not match germline at one end; this may be a read error. V is TRBV7-9 and J is TRBJ2-5; no definite D call. Looked up from germline, CDR1 is SEHNR and CDR2 is FQNEAQ (reference sequence). This CDR3 is built from 14 residues. The CDR3 coding sequence is TGTGCCAGCAGCTTACGACAAAACCAGGAGACCCAGTACTTC. As protein: CASSLRQNQETQYF.

The chain employs TRBV7-8 and TRBJ2-1; TRBD1 matches 8 bases. CDR3 length: 15 amino acids. V shed 7 bases, J shed 3 bases, and the junction held 8 bases outside the gene matches. Germline V gives CDR1 SGHVS, CDR2 FQNEAQ. Here the CDR3 DNA reads TGTGCCAGCACCCGTCTAACAGGGGGCTACAATGAGCAGTTCTTC. This encodes CASTRLTGGYNEQFF.

In DNA form, the CDR3 reads TGTGCCTGGAGTCATCCCGGGACAGAAAATGGCTACACCTTC. This encodes CAWSHPGTENGYTF. The chain recombines TRBV30 with TRBJ1-2, with 7 bases identical to TRBD1. The CDR3 has 14 amino acids. J lost 6 bases, V lost 2 bases, and 9 bases had no gene match. Germline lookup yields CDR1 GTSNPN and CDR2 SVGIG (reference sequence).

This rearrangement joins TRBV6-1 to TRBJ2-1, with 13 positions matching TRBD2. The CDR3 runs 18 residues. Trimming took 4 bases from V and 0 from J; bases not matched to a gene: 6. Germline V gene lookup returns CDR1 MNHNS and CDR2 SASEGT. CDR3 loop: CASSGGTSGTSSYNEQFF. CDR3 coding DNA: TGTGCCAGCAGTGGGGGGACTAGCGGGACGAGCTCCTACAATGAGCAGTTCTTC.

This clone was seen more than once but under ten times. The chain carries TRBV28 and TRBJ1-3, with a tentative D call TRBD1 (6 bases). The ends were cut back, 3 bases at V and 3 bases at J, with 12 bases in the middle. This CDR3 region has 15 residues. Germline CDR1 is MDHEN and CDR2 is SYDVKM. The CDR3 DNA sequence: TGTGCCAGCAGTTTGGGGGGGGCTAATGGAAACACCATATATTTT. This sequence encodes CASSLGGANGNTIYF.

The chain employs TRBV5-6 and TRBJ2-5, with 8 positions matching TRBD1. With V trimmed by 4 bases and J by 1 base, 3 bases remained unmatched. Germline V gives CDR1 SGHDT, CDR2 YYEEEE. CDR3 length: 14 residues. The CDR3 is CASSRDRGQETQYF. CDR3 DNA sequence: TGTGCCAGCAGCAGAGACAGGGGCCAAGAGACCCAGTACTTC.

The chain joins TRBV21-1 to TRBJ2-7; TRBD1 is the table's D call, not checked against the DNA. TRBV21-1 is a pseudogene. The length of the CDR3 is 15 residues. The CDR3 DNA reads as TGTGCCAGCAGCACCTCCCGACAGGGTTCCTACGAGCAGTACGTC. Protein product: CASSTSRQGSYEQYV.

The chain employs TRBV9 and TRBJ2-1; 8 nucleotides align to TRBD2. Germline CDR1 reads SGDLS; CDR2 reads YYNGEE. The CDR3 runs to 16 residues. The V gene end was trimmed by 2 bases and the J gene end by 5 bases; junction bases not matched to a gene: 9. The CDR3 nucleotides read TGTGCCAGCAGCGTCCAACTCGGGGGGGGAGACAATGAGCAGTTCTTC. It is translated as CASSVQLGGGDNEQFF.